The clone carrying this TCR beta chain was observed a handful of times. The antigen is unknown. These data come from a study of cytomegalovirus exposure and HLA in healthy donors. It was with 60 Vbeta and 13 Jbeta primers that the PCR ran. The method was immunoSEQ multiplex PCR; TCRdb's version includes in-frame clones alone and lacks a portion of them. The table lists around 120,000 clones, around 60% of them singletons, with roughly 9% in the top ten. Whole-study results and caveats: An analysis done earlier found most TCR beta V segments productive about 87% or about 30% of the time.

The germline gives CDR1 SNHLY, CDR2 FYNNEI. The CDR3 covers 13 residues. The V end was cut by 7 bases, the J end by 3 bases, with 10 bases between. Sequencing input: PBMCs. This receptor was obtained from a woman aged 40-49 years in good health and CMV-seropositive. The V call is TRBV2, the J call TRBJ2-1, with D unresolved. The CDR3 region is CASNERYYNEQFF. CDR3 sequence (DNA): TGTGCCAGCAATGAGAGATACTACAATGAGCAGTTCTTC.